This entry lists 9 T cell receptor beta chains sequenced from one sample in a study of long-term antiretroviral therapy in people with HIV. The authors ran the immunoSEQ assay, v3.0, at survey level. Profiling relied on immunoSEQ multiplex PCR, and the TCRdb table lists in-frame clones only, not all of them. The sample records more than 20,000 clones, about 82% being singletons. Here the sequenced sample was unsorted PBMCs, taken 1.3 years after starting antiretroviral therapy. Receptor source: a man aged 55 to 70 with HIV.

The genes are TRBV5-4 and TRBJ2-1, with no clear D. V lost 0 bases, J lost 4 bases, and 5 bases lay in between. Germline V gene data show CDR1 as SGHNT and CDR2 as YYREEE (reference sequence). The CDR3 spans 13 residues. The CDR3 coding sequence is TGTGCCAGCAGCTTGGGCGGTTACAATGAGCAGTTCTTC. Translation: CASSLGGYNEQFF.

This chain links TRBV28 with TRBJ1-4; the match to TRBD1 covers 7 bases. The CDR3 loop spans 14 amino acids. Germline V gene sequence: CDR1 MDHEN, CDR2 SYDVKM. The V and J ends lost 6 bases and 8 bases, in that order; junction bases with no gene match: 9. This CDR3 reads CASRRGTVGEKLFF. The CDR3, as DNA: TGTGCCAGCAGACGTGGGACAGTTGGCGAAAAACTGTTTTTT. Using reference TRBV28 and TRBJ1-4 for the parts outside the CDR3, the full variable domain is DVKVTQSSRYLVKRTGEKVFLECVQDMDHENMFWYRQDPGLGLRLIYFSYDVKMKEKGDIPEGYSVSREKKERFSLILESASTNQTSMYLCASRRGTVGEKLFFGSGTQLSVL.

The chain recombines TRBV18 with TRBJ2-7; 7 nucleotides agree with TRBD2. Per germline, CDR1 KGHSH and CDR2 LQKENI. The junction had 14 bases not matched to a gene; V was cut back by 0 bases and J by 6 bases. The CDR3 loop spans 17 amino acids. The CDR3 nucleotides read TGTGCCAGCTCACCACCACCCCGGGGAGGGGAGCTAAGCGAGCAGTACTTC. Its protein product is CASSPPPRGGELSEQYF.

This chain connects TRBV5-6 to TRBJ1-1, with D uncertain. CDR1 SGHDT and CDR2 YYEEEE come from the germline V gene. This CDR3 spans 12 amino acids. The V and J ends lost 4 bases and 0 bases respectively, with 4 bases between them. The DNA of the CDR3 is TGTGCCAGCAGCGACTTGAACACTGAAGCTTTCTTT. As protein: CASSDLNTEAFF.

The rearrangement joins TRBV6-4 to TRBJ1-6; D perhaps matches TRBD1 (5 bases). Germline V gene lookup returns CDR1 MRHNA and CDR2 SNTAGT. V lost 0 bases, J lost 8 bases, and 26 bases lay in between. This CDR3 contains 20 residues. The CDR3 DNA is TGTGCCAGCAGTGACTCGGTGGCAAGGGACCCTAAACTTAGATATTCACCCCTCCACTTT. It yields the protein CASSDSVARDPKLRYSPLHF.

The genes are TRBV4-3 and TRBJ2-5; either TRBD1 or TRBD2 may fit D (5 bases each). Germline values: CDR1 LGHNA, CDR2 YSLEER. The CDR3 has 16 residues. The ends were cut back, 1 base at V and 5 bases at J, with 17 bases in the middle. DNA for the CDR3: TGCGCCAGCAGCCAAGGAGGGGCGAATAATGCCGAGACCCAGTACTTC. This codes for CASSQGGANNAETQYF.

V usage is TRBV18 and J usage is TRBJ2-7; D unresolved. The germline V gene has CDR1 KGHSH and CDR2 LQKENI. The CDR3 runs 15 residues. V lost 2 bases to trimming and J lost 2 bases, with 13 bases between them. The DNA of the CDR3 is TGTGCCAGCTCACCAGAACACCAGACCGCCTACGAGCAGTACTTC. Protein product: CASSPEHQTAYEQYF. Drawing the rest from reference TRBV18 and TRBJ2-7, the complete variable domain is NAGVMQNPRHLVRRRGQEARLRCSPMKGHSHVYWYRQLPEEGLKFMVYLQKENIIDESGMPKERFSAEFPKEGPSILRIQQVVRGDSAAYFCASSPEHQTAYEQYFGPGTRLTVT.

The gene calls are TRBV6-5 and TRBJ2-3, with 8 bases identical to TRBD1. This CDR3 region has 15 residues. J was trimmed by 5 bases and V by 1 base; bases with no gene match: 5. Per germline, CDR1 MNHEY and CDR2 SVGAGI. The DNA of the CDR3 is TGTGCCAGCAGTTACTTTCGGACAGGGAGAGATACGCAGTATTTT. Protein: CASSYFRTGRDTQYF.

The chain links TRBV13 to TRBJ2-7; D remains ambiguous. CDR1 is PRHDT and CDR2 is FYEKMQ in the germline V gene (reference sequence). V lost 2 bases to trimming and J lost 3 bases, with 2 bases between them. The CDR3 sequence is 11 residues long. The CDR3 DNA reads TGTGCCAGCAGCTTATTCTACGAGCAGTACTTC. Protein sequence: CASSLFYEQYF.